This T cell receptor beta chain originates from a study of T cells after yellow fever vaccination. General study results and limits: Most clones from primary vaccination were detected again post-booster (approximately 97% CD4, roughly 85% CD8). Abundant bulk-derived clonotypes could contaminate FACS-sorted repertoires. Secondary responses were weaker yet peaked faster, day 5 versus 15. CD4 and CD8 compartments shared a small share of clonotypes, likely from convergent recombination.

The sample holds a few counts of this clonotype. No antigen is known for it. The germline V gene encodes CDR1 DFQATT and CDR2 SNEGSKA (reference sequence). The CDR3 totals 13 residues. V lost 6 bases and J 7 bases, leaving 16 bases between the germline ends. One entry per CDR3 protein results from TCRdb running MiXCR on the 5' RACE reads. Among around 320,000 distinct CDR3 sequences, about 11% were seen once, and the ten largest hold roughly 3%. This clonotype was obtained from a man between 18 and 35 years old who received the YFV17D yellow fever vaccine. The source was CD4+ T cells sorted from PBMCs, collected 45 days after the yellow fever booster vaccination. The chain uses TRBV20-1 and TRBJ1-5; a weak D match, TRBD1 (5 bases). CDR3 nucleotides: TGCAGTGCGCCGGAACGGGGCGGGCAGCCCCAGCATTTT. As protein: CSAPERGGQPQHF.